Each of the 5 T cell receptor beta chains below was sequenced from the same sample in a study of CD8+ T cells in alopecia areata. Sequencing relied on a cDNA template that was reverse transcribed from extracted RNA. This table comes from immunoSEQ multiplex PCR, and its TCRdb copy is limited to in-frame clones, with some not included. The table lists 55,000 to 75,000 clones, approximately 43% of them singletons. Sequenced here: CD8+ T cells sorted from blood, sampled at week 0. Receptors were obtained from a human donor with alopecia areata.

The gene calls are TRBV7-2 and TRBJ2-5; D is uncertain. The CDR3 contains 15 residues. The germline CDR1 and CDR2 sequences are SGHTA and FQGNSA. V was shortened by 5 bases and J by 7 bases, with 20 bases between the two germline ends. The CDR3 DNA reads TGTGCCAGCAGCCCTACTGTCACGCTGGGCGCGACCCAGTACTTC. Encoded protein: CASSPTVTLGATQYF.

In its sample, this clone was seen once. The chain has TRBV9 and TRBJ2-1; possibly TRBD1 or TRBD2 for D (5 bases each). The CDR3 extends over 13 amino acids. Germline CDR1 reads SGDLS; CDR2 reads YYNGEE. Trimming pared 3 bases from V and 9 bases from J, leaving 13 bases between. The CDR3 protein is CASSGDLGPEQFF. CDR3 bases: TGTGCCAGCAGCGGGGATCTGGGACCTGAGCAGTTCTTC.

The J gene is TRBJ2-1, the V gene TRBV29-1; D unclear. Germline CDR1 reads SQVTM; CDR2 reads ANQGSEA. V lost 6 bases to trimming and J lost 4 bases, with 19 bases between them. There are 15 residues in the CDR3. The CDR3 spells CSVNGVVGFYNEQFF. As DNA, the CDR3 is TGCAGCGTAAATGGGGTGGTGGGATTTTACAATGAGCAGTTCTTC.

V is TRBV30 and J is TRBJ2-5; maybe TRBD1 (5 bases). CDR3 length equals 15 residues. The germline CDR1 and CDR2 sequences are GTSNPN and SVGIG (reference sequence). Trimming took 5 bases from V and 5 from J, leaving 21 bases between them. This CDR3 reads CAWGADKGSWETQYF. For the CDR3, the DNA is TGTGCCTGGGGGGCGGACAAGGGGTCTTGGGAGACCCAGTACTTC.

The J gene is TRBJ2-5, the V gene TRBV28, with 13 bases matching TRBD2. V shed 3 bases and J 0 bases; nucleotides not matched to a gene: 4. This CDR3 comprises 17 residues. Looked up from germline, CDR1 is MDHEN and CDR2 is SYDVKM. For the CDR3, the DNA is TGTGCCAGCAGTTTTAGGACTAGCGGGAGAAACCAAGAGACCCAGTACTTC. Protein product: CASSFRTSGRNQETQYF.